The rows below give T cell receptor beta chains drawn from one sample of a study of blood T cell repertoires in COVID-19. Produced via immunoSEQ multiplex PCR; TCRdb's table is partial and in-frame only. The table lists roughly 310,000 clones, approximately 91% of them singletons, with approximately 9.4% in the top ten. Sequencing used PBMCs or T cells enriched from blood (not recorded which). These TCRs come from a woman aged 40 to 50 who had recovered from COVID-19. The CDR3 runs from the conserved cysteine through the conserved F or W. Each record gives: D gene, J gene, CDR3 length, V gene, clone size, CDR3 protein, CDR3 DNA. A D gene is named only where the DNA matches it firmly. The listing skips clone size in some rows; elsewhere it reads once, few, many or a size class.

d_gene: .; j_gene: TRBJ2-1; len: 18; v_gene: TRBV7-6; abundance: .; CDR3aa: CASSSYGSGRKAYNEQFF; CDR3nt: TGTGCCAGCAGCTCCTATGGTAGCGGAAGGAAGGCCTACAATGAGCAGTTCTTC
d_gene: .; j_gene: TRBJ1-6; len: 14; v_gene: TRBV6-5; abundance: once; CDR3aa: CASTSRQTESPLHF; CDR3nt: TGTGCCAGCACTTCGAGGCAGACCGAATCACCCCTCCACTTT
d_gene: .; j_gene: TRBJ1-3; len: 14; v_gene: TRBV6-5; abundance: .; CDR3aa: CASSRQASGNTIYF; CDR3nt: TGTGCCAGCAGTCGACAGGCCTCTGGAAACACCATATATTTT
d_gene: TRBD1; j_gene: TRBJ2-7; len: 13; v_gene: TRBV9; abundance: .; CDR3aa: CASSPGDSYEQYF; CDR3nt: TGTGCCAGCAGCCCTGGGGACAGCTACGAGCAGTACTTC
d_gene: .; j_gene: TRBJ2-7; len: 14; v_gene: TRBV11-2; abundance: .; CDR3aa: CASSLYLEPYEQYF; CDR3nt: TGTGCCAGCAGCTTATACCTTGAGCCCTACGAGCAGTACTTC
d_gene: .; j_gene: TRBJ1-2; len: 20; v_gene: TRBV10-3; abundance: .; CDR3aa: CAITHPRDTPGQLANYGYTF; CDR3nt: TGTGCCATCACCCACCCCCGGGACACACCCGGGCAGTTAGCTAACTATGGCTACACCTTC
d_gene: .; j_gene: TRBJ2-3; len: 13; v_gene: TRBV11-2; abundance: .; CDR3aa: CASSQVKTDTQYF; CDR3nt: TGTGCCAGCAGCCAGGTGAAAACAGATACGCAGTATTTT
d_gene: TRBD2; j_gene: TRBJ2-3; len: 20; v_gene: TRBV7-3; abundance: .; CDR3aa: CASSQRGDKRGQPSGDTQYF; CDR3nt: TGTGCCAGCAGCCAACGGGGCGATAAGCGGGGGCAGCCGTCTGGAGATACGCAGTATTTT
d_gene: .; j_gene: TRBJ1-5; len: 14; v_gene: TRBV28; abundance: .; CDR3aa: CASSLQRISYPQHF; CDR3nt: TGTGCCAGCAGTTTACAGAGGATTTCATATCCCCAGCATTTT
d_gene: .; j_gene: TRBJ2-1; len: 16; v_gene: TRBV5-4; abundance: .; CDR3aa: CASRREAAGKHNEQFF; CDR3nt: TGTGCCAGCAGACGCGAAGCCGCGGGGAAACACAATGAGCAGTTCTTC
d_gene: .; j_gene: TRBJ2-2; len: 15; v_gene: TRBV3-1/TRBV3-2; abundance: .; CDR3aa: CASSQVGGQGGELFF; CDR3nt: TGTGCCAGCAGCCAAGTCGGGGGGCAGGGCGGGGAGCTGTTTTTT
d_gene: TRBD2; j_gene: TRBJ2-1; len: 15; v_gene: TRBV19; abundance: .; CDR3aa: CASSILGGGHNEQFF; CDR3nt: TGTGCCAGTAGTATACTTGGCGGGGGACACAATGAGCAGTTCTTC
d_gene: TRBD1; j_gene: TRBJ2-2; len: 15; v_gene: TRBV10-1; abundance: .; CDR3aa: CASSEDRGEVGELFF; CDR3nt: TGCGCCAGCAGTGAGGACAGGGGAGAGGTCGGGGAGCTGTTTTTT
d_gene: .; j_gene: TRBJ1-1; len: 13; v_gene: TRBV29-1; abundance: once; CDR3aa: CSVSGTQNTEAFF; CDR3nt: TGCAGCGTTTCCGGGACACAGAACACTGAAGCTTTCTTT
d_gene: TRBD1; j_gene: TRBJ2-7; len: 13; v_gene: TRBV30; abundance: .; CDR3aa: CAWSISGGYEQYF; CDR3nt: TGTGCCTGGAGTATTTCAGGGGGCTACGAGCAGTACTTC
d_gene: .; j_gene: TRBJ2-7; len: 15; v_gene: TRBV7-6; abundance: few; CDR3aa: CASSQNRDSDYEQYF; CDR3nt: TGTGCCAGCAGCCAGAATCGAGACAGCGACTACGAGCAGTACTTC
d_gene: .; j_gene: TRBJ2-7; len: 13; v_gene: TRBV7-7; abundance: .; CDR3aa: CASSLETGGKQYF; CDR3nt: TGTGCTAGCAGCTTAGAGACCGGAGGGAAGCAGTACTTC
d_gene: .; j_gene: TRBJ2-7; len: 13; v_gene: TRBV10-2; abundance: .; CDR3aa: CASSEGPYYEQYF; CDR3nt: TGCGCCAGCAGTGAGGGGCCATACTACGAGCAGTACTTC
d_gene: .; j_gene: TRBJ2-7; len: 15; v_gene: TRBV6-2/TRBV6-3; abundance: .; CDR3aa: CASSFLRGTPYEQYF; CDR3nt: TGTGCCAGCAGTTTCCTCCGGGGGACCCCCTACGAGCAGTACTTC
d_gene: .; j_gene: TRBJ2-5; len: 15; v_gene: TRBV10-3; abundance: .; CDR3aa: CAISGDRGGRETQYF; CDR3nt: TGTGCCATCAGTGGCGACAGGGGAGGGCGAGAGACCCAGTACTTC
d_gene: TRBD1; j_gene: TRBJ1-4; len: 15; v_gene: TRBV30; abundance: .; CDR3aa: CALGQGAVTNEKLFF; CDR3nt: TGTGCCTTAGGACAGGGGGCCGTTACTAATGAAAAACTGTTTTTT
d_gene: .; j_gene: TRBJ2-1; len: 13; v_gene: TRBV19; abundance: .; CDR3aa: CASGQGPYNEQFF; CDR3nt: TGTGCCAGTGGTCAGGGTCCCTACAATGAGCAGTTCTTC
d_gene: .; j_gene: TRBJ1-2; len: 13; v_gene: TRBV19; abundance: .; CDR3aa: CASSIAVTGGYTF; CDR3nt: TGTGCCAGTAGTATAGCCGTAACCGGTGGCTACACCTTC
d_gene: .; j_gene: TRBJ1-2; len: 15; v_gene: TRBV5-1; abundance: .; CDR3aa: CASSLGLKSNYGYTF; CDR3nt: TGCGCCAGCAGCTTGGGACTGAAAAGTAACTATGGCTACACCTTC
d_gene: .; j_gene: TRBJ2-3; len: 15; v_gene: TRBV7-7; abundance: .; CDR3aa: CASSATQRGTDTQYF; CDR3nt: TGTGCTAGCAGCGCGACCCAGAGGGGCACAGATACGCAGTATTTT
d_gene: TRBD1; j_gene: TRBJ1-6; len: 14; v_gene: TRBV7-3; abundance: few; CDR3aa: CASSRGGGNSPLHF; CDR3nt: TGTGCCAGCAGCCGAGGGGGCGGTAACTCACCCCTCCACTTT
d_gene: TRBD1; j_gene: TRBJ1-2; len: 14; v_gene: TRBV2; abundance: .; CDR3aa: CASGKDRGDYGYTF; CDR3nt: TGTGCCAGCGGAAAGGACAGGGGGGACTATGGCTACACCTTC
d_gene: TRBD1; j_gene: TRBJ1-2; len: 16; v_gene: TRBV29-1; abundance: once; CDR3aa: CSVEALRFAGGYGYTF; CDR3nt: TGCAGCGTTGAAGCTCTCCGGTTTGCAGGGGGTTATGGCTACACCTTC
d_gene: .; j_gene: TRBJ1-2; len: 13; v_gene: TRBV30; abundance: .; CDR3aa: CAWSVGGYYGYTF; CDR3nt: TGTGCCTGGAGTGTAGGCGGATACTATGGCTACACCTTC
d_gene: .; j_gene: TRBJ1-2; len: 14; v_gene: TRBV28; abundance: many; CDR3aa: CASSSLNRVEGYTF; CDR3nt: TGTGCCAGCAGTTCCCTAAACAGGGTGGAAGGCTACACCTTC
d_gene: .; j_gene: TRBJ2-1; len: 17; v_gene: TRBV7-8; abundance: .; CDR3aa: CASRPDLAVFSYNEQFF; CDR3nt: TGTGCCAGCAGACCCGACTTAGCGGTTTTCTCCTACAATGAGCAGTTCTTC
d_gene: TRBD1; j_gene: TRBJ1-2; len: 13; v_gene: TRBV30; abundance: once; CDR3aa: CARKGARLMSYTF; CDR3nt: TGTGCCCGGAAGGGGGCAAGGCTCATGAGCTACACCTTC
d_gene: .; j_gene: TRBJ2-3; len: 14; v_gene: TRBV7-2; abundance: .; CDR3aa: CASSLLLPTDTQYF; CDR3nt: TGTGCCAGCAGCTTATTACTTCCCACCGATACGCAGTATTTT
d_gene: TRBD2; j_gene: TRBJ2-1; len: 13; v_gene: TRBV9; abundance: .; CDR3aa: CASSAQLAGEQFF; CDR3nt: TGTGCCAGCAGCGCCCAACTAGCGGGTGAGCAGTTCTTC
d_gene: .; j_gene: TRBJ1-2; len: 13; v_gene: TRBV7-9; abundance: .; CDR3aa: CASSLQLSGGYTF; CDR3nt: TGTGCCAGCAGCTTACAGCTGTCAGGGGGCTACACCTTC
d_gene: TRBD1; j_gene: TRBJ2-7; len: 12; v_gene: TRBV29-1; abundance: many; CDR3aa: CSTKGQDYEQYF; CDR3nt: TGCAGCACCAAAGGACAGGACTACGAGCAGTACTTC
d_gene: TRBD1; j_gene: TRBJ1-5; len: 16; v_gene: TRBV18; abundance: .; CDR3aa: CASSPPGTGGNQPQHF; CDR3nt: TGTGCCAGCTCACCTCCCGGGACAGGGGGTAATCAGCCCCAGCATTTT
d_gene: TRBD2; j_gene: TRBJ2-5; len: 16; v_gene: TRBV9; abundance: few; CDR3aa: CASSVATGRGQETQYF; CDR3nt: TGTGCCAGCAGCGTAGCTACGGGGAGGGGCCAAGAGACCCAGTACTTC
d_gene: .; j_gene: TRBJ2-3; len: 15; v_gene: TRBV7-2; abundance: .; CDR3aa: CASSLIPRTTDTQYF; CDR3nt: TGTGCCAGCAGCCTAATCCCTAGAACCACAGATACGCAGTATTTT
d_gene: TRBD1; j_gene: TRBJ2-1; len: 15; v_gene: TRBV18; abundance: once; CDR3aa: CASSPGEQGEYEQFF; CDR3nt: TGTGCCAGCTCACCCGGGGAACAGGGGGAGTATGAGCAGTTCTTC
d_gene: .; j_gene: TRBJ1-6; len: 12; v_gene: TRBV7-2; abundance: .; CDR3aa: CASSLYPAALHF; CDR3nt: TGTGCCAGCAGCTTATATCCGGCGGCCCTCCACTTT
d_gene: TRBD2; j_gene: TRBJ2-1; len: 16; v_gene: TRBV29-1; abundance: .; CDR3aa: CSVPPTAGTSRNEQFF; CDR3nt: TGCAGCGTTCCTCCTACCGCCGGGACTAGCAGGAATGAGCAGTTCTTC